This T cell receptor beta chain was captured in a study of T cells after posttransplantation cyclophosphamide. Germline lookup yields CDR1 MNHEY and CDR2 SMNVEV (reference sequence). This CDR3 comprises 15 residues. J gave up 5 bases and V 3 bases, and 8 bases lay outside the gene matches. Here immunoSEQ multiplex PCR was the method, and the copy in TCRdb shows in-frame clones only, minus some. The sample holds 650 or so clones; about 80% are singletons and the top ten take 29%. The sample consisted of memory CD8+ T cells sorted from blood. This TCR was recovered from a man aged 35 to 55 in good health, CMV-negative, and a related stem cell transplant donor. The chain couples TRBV27 to TRBJ2-5; 8 bases agree with TRBD2. The CDR3 DNA is TGTGCCAGCAGTTTGTCGGGAGGGCCCCGGGAGACCCAGTACTTC. Amino acids: CASSLSGGPRETQYF.